This entry lists 13 T cell receptor beta chains sequenced from one sample in a study of T cell responses to AZD1222 COVID-19 vaccine. The protocol was immunoSEQ multiplex PCR, while the TCRdb copy is restricted to in-frame clones and leaves out a portion. The table shows about 39,000 clones, with roughly 85% occurring only once. The sequences come from peripheral blood, collected 28 days after the second dose of the MenACWY control vaccine. These receptors originate from an adult who received the MenACWY meningococcal vaccine as a control.

The chain uses TRBV19 and TRBJ1-1; 7 nucleotides agree with TRBD1. Germline CDR1 LNHDA, CDR2 SQIVND (reference sequence). The CDR3 is 14 amino acids. V lost 5 bases to trimming and J lost 1 base; unmatched junction nucleotides: 4. The CDR3 is CASSPRTGNTEAFF. CDR3 nucleotides: TGTGCCAGTAGTCCAAGGACAGGGAACACTGAAGCTTTCTTT.

The rearrangement links TRBV6-5 to TRBJ1-3; D is possibly TRBD1 (6 bases). V was cut by 1 base and J by 3 bases, with 13 bases left in between. Germline V CDR1 and CDR2: MNHEY, SVGAGI. This CDR3 has 16 amino acids. The CDR3 reads CASSYLQGNGGNTIYF. CDR3 DNA: TGTGCCAGCAGTTACTTACAGGGAAATGGTGGAAACACCATATATTTT.

The rearrangement joins TRBV28 to TRBJ2-1; TRBD2 aligns across 13 bases. The CDR3 consists of 15 residues. V shed 5 bases, J shed 9 bases, and the junction held 7 bases outside the gene matches. Germline V gives CDR1 MDHEN, CDR2 SYDVKM. The CDR3 DNA sequence: TGTGCCAGCAGTCCCGGGACTAGCGGGAACGGTGAGCAGTTCTTC. This codes for CASSPGTSGNGEQFF.

The CDR3 region has the DNA TGTGCCAGCAGCTTGTTCCCCGCACGCGAGGGTTGGGCCAAAAACATTCAGTACTTC. This codes for CASSLFPAREGWAKNIQYF. The chain is built from TRBV5-4 and TRBJ2-4, with a weak D call TRBD2 (5 bases). The germline gives CDR1 SGHNT, CDR2 YYREEE (reference sequence). The germline V and J ends were trimmed by 1 base and 1 base, with 21 bases remaining between them. The CDR3 covers 19 residues.

This chain joins TRBV28 and TRBJ2-7; TRBD1 matches at 9 bases. CDR3 length equals 14 residues. CDR1 is MDHEN and CDR2 is SYDVKM in the germline V gene. J was trimmed by 4 bases and V by 6 bases; bases with no gene match: 7. Written as DNA, the CDR3 is TGTGCCAGCAGAACAGGGGGCTCCGGGTACGAGCAGTACTTC. Encoded protein: CASRTGGSGYEQYF.

Note on this clone: At one end the junction does not follow the germline gene, possibly because of a read error. The chain uses TRBV18 and TRBJ1-2, with D hard to call. This CDR3 spans 12 amino acids. Germline V gene lookup returns CDR1 KGHSH and CDR2 LQKENI. This CDR3 is CASSPLSGPPHF. CDR3 bases: TGTGCCAGCTCACCACTGAGCGGCCCACCACACTTC.

This chain joins TRBV5-1 and TRBJ2-7, with 10 bases aligning to TRBD2. CDR1 and CDR2 from the germline V gene are SGHRS and YFSETQ. The CDR3 spans 14 residues. Trimming took 2 bases from V and 4 from J; bases not matched to a gene: 3. CDR3 residues: CASSFSSGSYEQYF. The CDR3 DNA sequence: TGCGCCAGCAGCTTCTCTAGCGGGAGTTACGAGCAGTACTTC.

The chain joins TRBV10-3 to TRBJ2-1; D is perhaps TRBD1 (7 bases). The CDR3 consists of 14 residues. Germline-derived CDR1 and CDR2 are ENHRY and SYGVKD. V was cut by 10 bases and J by 6 bases, with 19 bases left in between. CDR3 bases: TGTGCCAATCGGGCAGGGGGGCTCGGCAATGAGCAGTTCTTC. It is translated as CANRAGGLGNEQFF.

This clone was seen only a few times. J is TRBJ2-7 and V is TRBV10-2; 13 bases line up with TRBD2. After removal of 9 bases from V and 4 bases from J, the junction contained 3 bases not matched to a gene. The CDR3 consists of 13 residues. The V gene's germline CDR1 is WSHSY and CDR2 SAAADI. This CDR3 is CASRTSGSYEQYF. CDR3 bases: TGCGCCAGTAGGACTAGCGGGAGTTACGAGCAGTACTTC.

The J gene is TRBJ2-2, the V gene TRBV2; 8 nucleotides agree with TRBD1. The germline CDR1 and CDR2 sequences are SNHLY and FYNNEI. J gave up 7 bases and V 6 bases, and 16 bases lay outside the gene matches. CDR3 length: 17 residues. The CDR3 region has the DNA TGTGCCAGCAGCGGACTTGGACAGGGCGTTCGGAGCGGGGAGCTGTTTTTT. As protein: CASSGLGQGVRSGELFF. The full variable domain, with the rest looked up from reference TRBV2 and TRBJ2-2, is EPEVTQTPSHQVTQMGQEVILRCVPISNHLYFYWYRQILGQKVEFLVSFYNNEISEKSEIFDDQFSVERPDGSNFTLKIRSTKLEDSAMYFCASSGLGQGVRSGELFFGEGSRLTVL.

V usage is TRBV19 and J usage is TRBJ1-1, with 7 bases identical to TRBD1. The CDR3 has 15 amino acids. The germline CDR1 and CDR2 sequences are LNHDA and SQIVND (reference sequence). V trimming: 1 base; J trimming: 5 bases; junction bases outside the gene matches: 7. The CDR3 sequence is CASSIALRGRTEAFF. Here the CDR3 DNA reads TGTGCCAGTAGTATAGCATTGAGGGGGCGGACTGAAGCTTTCTTT.

The chain carries TRBV27 and TRBJ2-7; no clear D gene. This CDR3 has 15 residues. Trimming shortened V by 6 bases and J by 3 bases, and 18 bases separated the two germline ends. CDR1 is MNHEY, CDR2 SMNVEV, per germline (reference sequence). The DNA of the CDR3 is TGTGCCAGCAGGGCGATTCCCCTGAGTCGCTACGAGCAGTACTTC. This translates into CASRAIPLSRYEQYF.

This chain's CDR3 is CASRANQGPAFF. In DNA, the CDR3 is TGTGCCAGTAGAGCCAACCAGGGGCCAGCTTTCTTT. V and J are TRBV19 and TRBJ1-1; maybe TRBD1 (6 bases). The CDR3 consists of 12 residues. Germline values: CDR1 LNHDA, CDR2 SQIVND (reference sequence). Between the trimmed V and J ends, which lost 6 bases and 10 bases, there was a span of 15 bases.